This record covers a single T cell receptor beta chain. Its target is not known. TRB was amplified by touch-down multiplex PCR, primer pools A and B combined. TCRdb reprocessed the multiplex PCR reads and reports one entry per CDR3 protein, with no DNA. This table lists nearly 9,000 distinct CDR3 sequences. The data were obtained in a study of T cell clusters in autoimmune cytopenias. General study points: The cluster-lack signature was not seen for secondary cytopenia versus chronic lymphocytic leukemia. TRB repertoire shifts in secondary cytopenia and chronic lymphocytic leukemia mostly reflected lymphoma, not autoimmunity. The T cell clusters were defined only in silico, without experimental functional validation.

About 37,500 genome equivalents of blood DNA were amplified for TRB. The CDR3 covers 12 residues. Germline assignment: CDR1 SGHKS and CDR2 YYEKEE (reference sequence). Sequencing input: peripheral blood. This TCR derives from a human donor with an autoimmune cytopenia or autoimmune hepatitis (not recorded which). V usage is TRBV5-5 and J usage is TRBJ2-3; TCRdb's D call of TRBD2 is untestable without DNA. The chain's CDR3 is CASSFMEGTQYF.